This TCR beta chain was sequenced in a study of early stage breast cancer tumors. Whole-study context: Most invasive tumors, about 75% of the 16, were ER+/PR+/HER2-. Each sample averaged roughly 9.6-fold read coverage.

Trimming at V came to 6 bases and at J to 7 bases, leaving 9 bases not matched to a gene. This CDR3 has 14 residues. CDR1 is LNHDA and CDR2 is SQIVND in the germline V gene (reference sequence). Profiled with immunoSEQ multiplex PCR; TCRdb holds only in-frame clones, not every one. The table lists approximately 30,000 clones, approximately 54% of them singletons. The source of this sequence is a person in their fifties with breast cancer. This chain links TRBV19 with TRBJ1-5, with 7 bases that match TRBD1. The specimen sequenced was breast tumor tissue. The DNA for the CDR3 is TGTGCCAGTAGACCCCCGACAGGGTACCAGCCCCAGCATTTT. Translating it yields CASRPPTGYQPQHF.